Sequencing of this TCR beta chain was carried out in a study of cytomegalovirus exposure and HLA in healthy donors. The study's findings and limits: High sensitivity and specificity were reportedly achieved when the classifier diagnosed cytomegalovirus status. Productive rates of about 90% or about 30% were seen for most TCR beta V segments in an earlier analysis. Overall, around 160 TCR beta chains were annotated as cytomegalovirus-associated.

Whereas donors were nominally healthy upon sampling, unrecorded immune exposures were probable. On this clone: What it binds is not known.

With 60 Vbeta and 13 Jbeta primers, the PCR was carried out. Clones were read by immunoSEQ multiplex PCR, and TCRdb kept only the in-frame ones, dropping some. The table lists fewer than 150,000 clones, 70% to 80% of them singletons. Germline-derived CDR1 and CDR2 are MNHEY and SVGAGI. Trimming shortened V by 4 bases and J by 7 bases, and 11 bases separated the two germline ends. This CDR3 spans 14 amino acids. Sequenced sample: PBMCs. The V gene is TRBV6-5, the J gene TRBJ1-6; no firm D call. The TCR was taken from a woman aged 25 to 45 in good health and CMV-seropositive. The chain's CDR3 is CASSWSGINSPLHF. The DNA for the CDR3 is TGTGCCAGCAGTTGGTCGGGGATCAATTCACCCCTCCACTTT.